The clone carrying this T cell receptor (beta chain) was seen repeatedly, ten times or more. Its antigen is not identified. This entry belongs to a study of metastatic and nonmetastatic thyroid tumors. On the study more broadly: Repertoire data that came from the blood and tumor or nodule tissue of malignant and benign thyroid patients were compared.

As processed by the authors: Across clinicopathological groups, CDR3 differences served as the basis for building a distant-metastasis classifier for papillary thyroid cancer. TCRdb re-called the PCR reads with MiXCR. These V and J calls are TCRdb output, not the study's own analysis. The sample has 25,000 to 35,000 clones; around 15% are singletons. The study's findings and limits: TCR beta diversity was reportedly significantly higher in malignant thyroid tumors than benign nodules, in blood and tumor.

None of the patients had undergone any treatment ahead of thyroid surgery. The CDR3 has 12 residues. Germline V gene lookup returns CDR1 DFQATT and CDR2 SNEGSKA (reference sequence). V was pared by 6 bases and J by 4 bases, with 10 bases between. The chain uses TRBV20-1 and TRBJ1-3; D perhaps matches TRBD1 (5 bases). Sample: blood. The source of this sequence is a female donor with papillary thyroid cancer or a benign thyroid nodule (not recorded which). Some clones in this sample may be carry-over from other donors' samples. CDR3 amino acids: CSARDGGNTIYF. The CDR3 DNA is TGCAGTGCCCGGGACGGAGGAAACACCATATATTTT.